The entry below describes one TCR beta chain. Its binding antigen is unknown. No base qualities exist here, and no much larger clone lies one base off it. The data were taken from a study of T cell clones after liver transplantation (dated by TCRdb to about 2019). As for the study more broadly: The samples were obtained from ITN030ST, a randomized trial that attempted immunosuppression withdrawal within 2 years after liver transplantation. Blood samples were collected pre-transplant, pre-randomization before withdrawal, and post-randomization after either full withdrawal or failed withdrawal. As an antigen-independent comparator for donor-reactive sequences, third party-reactive TCRbeta sequences were also identified from pre-transplant MLRs. Three of the eight recipients were HCV-positive; the others were transplanted for non-autoimmune, non-viral indications. Of the 8 liver transplant recipients making up the studied cohort, 3 were classified as tolerant and 5 as non-tolerant. Donor-reactive T cell clones were identified by TCRbeta sequencing after a pre-transplant mixed lymphocyte reaction and then tracked in post-transplant blood. The subjects received no induction therapy and were kept on standard immunosuppression until randomization at 12-24 months post-transplant. Tolerance meant complete immunosuppression withdrawal for at least one year without liver enzymes rising beyond twice the upper limit of normal. Results and caveats for the whole study, not just this receptor: A significant post-transplant decrease in circulating donor-reactive CD4 TCRbeta sequences was observed in 5 of 8 subjects, irrespective of tolerance or HCV status. A greater decline was seen for donor-reactive sequences than for third party-reactive sequences, suggesting partial antigen-specific deletion unrelated to withdrawal success. In a couple of subjects, low numbers of available donor cells limited the measurable donor-reactive repertoire. The conclusions were preliminary, being limited by small, heterogeneous patient numbers and by non-standardized post-transplant time points. When repertoire turnover was accounted for, significantly reduced detection of donor-reactive sequences was found in 7 of 8 subjects for CD4 and in 8 of 8 subjects for CD8. Since no allograft tissue specimens were available, donor-reactive T cells may have migrated into the graft instead of being deleted.

Thawed unstimulated PBMCs were stained for CD3, CD4 and CD8 and FACS-sorted into CD3+CD4+ and CD3+CD8+ populations. All 8 studied subjects were randomized to immunosuppression withdrawal. The Qiagen DNeasy Blood and Tissue Kit was used to isolate genomic DNA. From V the trimming removes 0 bases and from J it removes 3 bases, while the gene matches leave 6 bases of the junction unaccounted for. The CDR3 runs 17 residues from the cysteine to the phenylalanine. CDR3 DNA only is kept here, 51 bases in frame from base 1. Per the germline V gene, LGHNA is the CDR1 and YSLEER is the CDR2. High-throughput TCRbeta CDR3 sequencing of frozen genomic DNA was performed by immunoSEQ, including PCR amplification, mapping, bias correction and internal controls. On the study's bioinformatics: Productive rearrangements were retained, and unique TCRbeta sequences were defined by the CDR3 nucleotide sequence together with the V and J gene. For classification of a sequence as donor-reactive, at least 5-fold expansion in CFSE-low cells relative to unstimulated pre-transplant cells and a frequency of at least 0.01% were required. Minimum frequency thresholds were set for each subject on the basis of the unstimulated sample with the lowest template count, so that a detection power of at least 90% was ensured. Jensen-Shannon divergence between the top 1000 TCRbeta sequences post- versus pre-transplant served as the measure of repertoire turnover. Changes in detection of donor-reactive sequences were tested with two-sided Fisher's exact tests. In its TCRdb copy, this immuneACCESS table keeps in-frame sequences only and misses some clones. Where compared with another copy, unresolved V genes explain less than half of these, and the others have no known cause. D and trimming were read from the DNA, whereas the V and J calls and clone size are those reported in that table. The sample table lists about 75,000 clones, roughly 80% of them with a count of one. The top ten clones comprise under 2.5% of the sample.

Recombination joined TRBV4-3 with TRBJ2-3, and 10 junction bases match TRBD2. This TCR derives from a human patient who received a liver transplant. Once a transplant has taken place, some T cells may be donor derived. The sample in question was CD4+ T cells from blood, obtained about 50 months after liver transplant. The CDR3 sequence is CASSQDMASGSTDTQYF. The DNA reads TGCGCCAGCAGCCAAGATATGGCTAGCGGGAGTACAGATACGCAGTATTTT.